Presented here are 32 T cell receptor beta chains from one specimen sequenced in a study of blood T cell repertoires in COVID-19. The method was immunoSEQ multiplex PCR; TCRdb's version includes in-frame clones alone and lacks a portion of them. The table shows 70,000 to 90,000 clones, with approximately 85% occurring only once. The sequenced sample consisted of peripheral blood. These TCRs come from a man over 45 with active COVID-19.

This chain links TRBV4-3 with TRBJ1-1; TRBD1 is a possible D gene (5 bases). V shed 0 bases and J shed 8 bases, with 19 bases lying between them. The CDR3 spans 16 residues. Germline V CDR1 and CDR2: LGHNA, YSLEER. The CDR3 bases are TGCGCCAGCAGCCAAGAGTCCCAGGGTTCGCTGAAGGAAGCTTTCTTT. Its protein product is CASSQESQGSLKEAFF.

This chain connects TRBV5-1 to TRBJ2-7, with D perhaps TRBD1 (6 bases). The CDR3 sequence is 17 residues long. Trimming cost V 4 bases and J 5 bases, with 25 bases left between them. Germline loops: CDR1 SGHRS, CDR2 YFSETQ. The CDR3 nucleotides are TGCGCCAGCAGCCTTAGAACAGGGTCCCGGGTTATCGACGAGCAGTACTTC. This sequence encodes CASSLRTGSRVIDEQYF.

This clone showed up just once. At one boundary the junction diverges from the germline segment, which might be a read error. The J gene is TRBJ1-4, the V gene TRBV11-2, with D perhaps TRBD1 (5 bases). This CDR3 region has 16 residues. CDR1 SGHAT and CDR2 FQNNGV come from the germline V gene. The CDR3, as DNA: TGTGCCAGCAGCCTAGATGGGGGGGGGAGTGATGAAAAACTGTTTTTT. Translation: CASSLDGGGSDEKLFF.

The rearrangement links TRBV30 to TRBJ2-7, with D maybe TRBD1 (6 bases). CDR1 and CDR2 (germline): GTSNPN, SVGIG (reference sequence). Trimming pared 0 bases from V and 4 bases from J, leaving 13 bases between. The CDR3 spans 14 residues. DNA of the CDR3: TGTGCCTGGAGTGTACTGGACAGTGAGTACGAGCAGTACTTC. This translates into CAWSVLDSEYEQYF. The whole variable domain, filled in from reference TRBV30 and TRBJ2-7, reads SQTIHQWPATLVQPVGSPLSLECTVEGTSNPNLYWYRQAAGRGLQLLFYSVGIGQISSEVPQNLSASRPQDRQFILSSKKLLLSDSGFYLCAWSVLDSEYEQYFGPGTRLTVT.

The J gene is TRBJ2-1, the V gene TRBV15; 9 bases line up with TRBD1. Trimming removed 3 bases from V and 0 bases from J; junction bases left unmatched: 3. This CDR3 region has 16 residues. Germline V lookup: CDR1 LNHNV, CDR2 YYDKDF (reference sequence). CDR3 region: CATSSLQGASYNEQFF. CDR3 nucleotides: TGTGCCACCAGCAGTCTACAGGGGGCCTCCTACAATGAGCAGTTCTTC.

CDR3 coding DNA: TGCGCCAGCAGCCCCCAGGGACTAGCTAAGGAGCAGTACTTC. Protein product: CASSPQGLAKEQYF. The genes are TRBV4-1 and TRBJ2-7; 9 bases map to TRBD2. Germline V CDR1 and CDR2: MGHRA, YSYEKL. This CDR3 has 14 residues. V was clipped by 4 bases and J by 7 bases; unmatched bases: 8.

This clone came up a few times. This rearrangement joins TRBV12-3 or TRBV12-4 to TRBJ1-3; TRBD1 might be the D (5 bases). The length of the CDR3 is 13 residues. Trimming took 6 bases from V and 8 from J, leaving 14 bases between them. The CDR3 region is CASSQGLGDTIYF. The CDR3 nucleotides are TGTGCCAGCAGCCAGGGACTAGGGGACACCATATATTTT.

This chain links TRBV2 with TRBJ2-7; 9 bases line up with TRBD1. The germline CDR1 and CDR2 sequences are SNHLY and FYNNEI. Trimming removed 6 bases from V and 2 bases from J; junction bases left unmatched: 11. The CDR3 totals 16 residues. The CDR3: CASRESTGTGPYEQYF. DNA of the CDR3: TGTGCCAGCAGGGAAAGTACCGGGACAGGGCCCTACGAGCAGTACTTC.

CDR3 nucleotides: TGTGCCAGCAGCGTAGAGGGGCGAGAGCAGTACTTC. Its protein product is CASSVEGREQYF. This chain uses TRBV9 with TRBJ2-7; the D gene is possibly TRBD1 (5 bases). There are 12 residues in the CDR3. V lost 0 bases and J lost 7, with 8 bases in between. The germline V gene encodes CDR1 SGDLS and CDR2 YYNGEE. Combining the CDR3 with reference TRBV9 and TRBJ2-7 gives the whole variable domain DSGVTQTPKHLITATGQRVTLRCSPRSGDLSVYWYQQSLDQGLQFLIQYYNGEERAKGNILERFSAQQFPDLHSELNLSSLELGDSALYFCASSVEGREQYFGPGTRLTVT.

The chain recombines TRBV19 with TRBJ1-2; maybe TRBD1 (6 bases). V was pared by 9 bases and J by 4 bases, with 24 bases between. CDR1 LNHDA and CDR2 SQIVND come from the germline V gene (reference sequence). CDR3 size: 16 residues. CDR3 nucleotide sequence: TGTGCCAGCAGCTCCGGGTTACAGGGCAATGTCTATGGCTACACCTTC. It translates to CASSSGLQGNVYGYTF.

The rearrangement uses TRBV24-1 and TRBJ1-4; TRBD1 agrees at 9 bases. Germline lookup yields CDR1 KGHDR and CDR2 SFDVKD. With 4 bases clipped from V and 5 bases from J, the junction kept 1 base outside the gene matches. The CDR3 extends over 14 amino acids. The CDR3 is CATSDGQGNEKLFF. The CDR3 nucleotides read TGTGCCACCAGTGACGGACAGGGGAATGAAAAACTGTTTTTT.

V gene TRBV7-9 combines with J gene TRBJ2-7; perhaps TRBD2 as D (6 bases). CDR1 is SEHNR and CDR2 is FQNEAQ in the germline V gene (reference sequence). V lost 2 bases to trimming and J lost 12 bases, with 23 bases between them. This CDR3 is built from 15 residues. CDR3 sequence reads: CASSLYRGDDTGAYF. DNA of the CDR3: TGTGCCAGCAGCTTATACCGCGGGGACGATACGGGTGCGTACTTC. Filled out from reference TRBV7-9 and TRBJ2-7, the complete variable domain reads DTGVSQNPRHKITKRGQNVTFRCDPISEHNRLYWYRQTLGQGPEFLTYFQNEAQLEKSRLLSDRFSAERPKGSFSTLEIQRTEQGDSAMYLCASSLYRGDDTGAYFGPGTRLTVT.

V usage is TRBV7-3 and J usage is TRBJ2-2; no reliable D call. Trimming shortened V by 5 bases and J by 7 bases, and 23 bases separated the two germline ends. Germline-derived CDR1 and CDR2 are SGHTA and FQGTGA. The CDR3 contains 17 residues. The CDR3 sequence: CASSLQYGVAVGGELFF. Here the CDR3 DNA reads TGTGCCAGCAGCCTCCAGTATGGAGTAGCTGTAGGCGGGGAGCTGTTTTTT. The complete variable domain, with remaining parts taken from reference TRBV7-3 and TRBJ2-2, reads GAGVSQTPSNKVTEKGKYVELRCDPISGHTALYWYRQSLGQGPEFLIYFQGTGAADDSGLPNDRFFAVRPEGSVSTLKIQRTERGDSAVYLCASSLQYGVAVGGELFFGEGSRLTVL.

The rearrangement joins TRBV5-5 to TRBJ1-5; D not certain. With 1 base removed from V and 11 bases from J, the gap between germline ends came to 25 bases. Germline V CDR1 and CDR2: SGHKS, YYEKEE (reference sequence). The CDR3 runs 17 residues. CDR3 residues: CASSLYAGATSTMAQHF. The DNA of the CDR3 is TGTGCCAGCAGCTTGTACGCGGGCGCTACCTCCACGATGGCCCAGCATTTT.

This clone was counted a single time. The chain has TRBV18 and TRBJ2-2, with 8 positions matching TRBD1. V lost 5 bases to trimming and J lost 8 bases; unmatched junction nucleotides: 7. The CDR3 loop spans 14 amino acids. Germline lookup yields CDR1 KGHSH and CDR2 LQKENI. CDR3 protein: CASSIQGTGGELFF. The CDR3 coding sequence is TGTGCCAGCTCAATTCAGGGGACAGGAGGGGAGCTGTTTTTT.

The rearrangement joins TRBV15 to TRBJ1-2; D gene uncertain. Germline V gives CDR1 LNHNV, CDR2 YYDKDF (reference sequence). This CDR3 is 14 amino acids long. Trimming stripped 5 bases from V and 4 bases from J, with 14 bases between. The CDR3 loop is CATSQGRSSYGYTF. The DNA of the CDR3 is TGTGCCACCAGCCAAGGAAGGAGCTCCTATGGCTACACCTTC.

The chain uses TRBV6-5 and TRBJ2-3; D perhaps matches TRBD1 (5 bases). Germline CDR1 and CDR2: MNHEY and SVGAGI. The CDR3 is made up of 15 amino acids. Deletions cut 0 bases from V and 2 bases from J, with 9 bases between. The CDR3 coding sequence is TGTGCCAGCAGTTACTCGGGGCTAATCACAGATACGCAGTATTTT. Translation gives CASSYSGLITDTQYF.

This chain connects TRBV5-6 to TRBJ1-6, with 7 bases aligning to TRBD1. CDR3 size: 14 residues. Germline CDR1 reads SGHDT; CDR2 reads YYEEEE. V gave up 0 bases and J gave up 7 bases; unmatched junction bases: 1. The CDR3 reads CASSLAQGNSPLHF. The CDR3 nucleotides are TGTGCCAGCAGCTTGGCACAGGGGAATTCACCCCTCCACTTT.

This clone was seen just once. This chain connects TRBV30 to TRBJ2-7; 10 bases line up with TRBD1. V lost 0 bases to trimming and J lost 5 bases; unmatched junction nucleotides: 7. Per the germline V gene, CDR1 is GTSNPN and CDR2 is SVGIG (reference sequence). This CDR3 comprises 15 residues. The CDR3 nucleotides read TGTGCCTGGAGTGTACCGGGACAGGGGAGCCACGAGCAGTACTTC. Residues: CAWSVPGQGSHEQYF.

The V and J genes are TRBV5-1 and TRBJ2-1; 9 nucleotides match TRBD2. This CDR3 contains 17 residues. Germline lookup yields CDR1 SGHRS and CDR2 YFSETQ. V lost 4 bases, J lost 5 bases, and 13 bases stayed unmatched. This chain's CDR3 is CASSPFGLAGDHNEQFF. The DNA of the CDR3 is TGCGCCAGCAGCCCCTTCGGATTAGCGGGGGACCACAATGAGCAGTTCTTC.

The chain combines TRBV6-6 with TRBJ1-2; D gene unclear. CDR1 is MNHNY, CDR2 SVGAGI, per germline (reference sequence). The V and J ends lost 0 bases and 8 bases respectively, with 13 bases between them. The CDR3 sequence is 14 residues long. The CDR3 DNA sequence: TGTGCCAGCAGTTACTCCTCCGTGGGAGAAGGCTACACCTTC. Translation: CASSYSSVGEGYTF.

The CDR3 protein is CATSRPGLTYEQYF. The CDR3 nucleotides are TGTGCCACCAGCAGACCGGGACTCACCTACGAGCAGTACTTC. This chain connects TRBV15 to TRBJ2-7; D perhaps matches TRBD2 (6 bases). From germline, CDR1 is LNHNV and CDR2 YYDKDF (reference sequence). This CDR3 has 14 amino acids. The ends were cut back, 2 bases at V and 2 bases at J, with 10 bases in the middle.

The CDR3 region is CASSQDGGLAGEQYF. The CDR3 coding sequence is TGTGCCAGCAGCCAAGATGGGGGACTAGCGGGAGAGCAGTACTTC. The V call is TRBV4-2, the J call TRBJ2-7, with 13 positions matching TRBD2. Germline values: CDR1 LGHNA, CDR2 YNFKEQ. V lost 0 bases to trimming and J lost 7 bases; unmatched junction nucleotides: 3. This CDR3 has 15 amino acids.

The rearrangement links TRBV6-6 to TRBJ1-1, with D perhaps matching TRBD1 (6 bases). Per germline, CDR1 MNHNY and CDR2 SVGAGI (reference sequence). The CDR3 is 11 amino acids. V was pared by 6 bases and J by 8 bases, with 10 bases between. The CDR3 is CASSPTGEAFF. For the CDR3, the DNA is TGTGCCAGCAGCCCGACAGGAGAAGCTTTCTTT.

This clone was seen a single time. This sequence joins TRBV2 and TRBJ2-2; tentatively, D is TRBD1 (6 bases). V lost 4 bases and J 4 bases, leaving 19 bases between the germline ends. This CDR3 contains 17 residues. Germline V gene sequence: CDR1 SNHLY, CDR2 FYNNEI. CDR3 region: CASSGEQGYLLTGELFF. CDR3 coding DNA: TGTGCCAGCAGTGGAGAACAGGGATACTTACTCACCGGGGAGCTGTTTTTT.

This chain connects TRBV28 to TRBJ2-5; D possibly corresponds to TRBD1 (5 bases). CDR1 and CDR2 (germline): MDHEN, SYDVKM. The CDR3 consists of 16 residues. The V gene lost 2 bases and the J gene lost 4 bases, with 17 bases spanning the gap. The CDR3 sequence: CASSLPRGAVRETQYF. CDR3 sequence (DNA): TGTGCCAGCAGTTTACCTAGGGGCGCGGTACGAGAGACCCAGTACTTC.

The V gene is TRBV28, the J gene TRBJ2-1, with D tentatively TRBD1 (6 bases). The ends were cut back, 4 bases at V and 15 bases at J, with 22 bases in the middle. CDR3 length: 14 amino acids. Germline loops: CDR1 MDHEN, CDR2 SYDVKM. The CDR3 sequence: CASSSGTRRSLPFF. CDR3 bases: TGTGCCAGCAGTTCAGGGACAAGAAGATCCCTACCGTTCTTC.

The chain has TRBV4-2 and TRBJ2-7; 8 bases align to TRBD2. CDR1 is LGHNA and CDR2 is YNFKEQ in the germline V gene. The CDR3 extends over 16 amino acids. The ends lost 4 bases at V and 2 bases at J; junction bases unmatched: 10. The CDR3 nucleotides are TGTGCCAGCAGCCTCCCAAGCGGGAGATCAACCTACGAGCAGTACTTC. This sequence encodes CASSLPSGRSTYEQYF.

V is TRBV3-1 (or the pseudogene TRBV3-2) and J is TRBJ2-3; TRBD2 matches at 7 bases. The length of the CDR3 is 15 residues. Germline assignment: CDR1 LGHDT and CDR2 YNNKEL (reference sequence). The J segment lost 2 bases and the V segment lost 2 bases, leaving 4 bases of the junction unmatched. The CDR3 protein is CASSQQRGYTDTQYF. CDR3 sequence (DNA): TGTGCCAGCAGCCAACAGCGGGGTTACACAGATACGCAGTATTTT.

This chain uses TRBV19 with TRBJ2-3; 10 bases agree with TRBD1. The V segment lost 5 bases and the J segment 4 bases; nucleotides outside the gene matches: 12. The CDR3 is made up of 17 amino acids. CDR1 and CDR2 (germline): LNHDA, SQIVND (reference sequence). CDR3 residues: CASSLGVDRGSADTQYF. In DNA, the CDR3 is TGTGCCAGTAGTCTCGGGGTGGACAGGGGGTCTGCAGATACGCAGTATTTT.

The chain uses TRBV24-1 and TRBJ2-3; 7 nucleotides agree with TRBD2. V was pared by 7 bases and J by 0 bases, with 6 bases of the junction left unmatched. The CDR3 extends over 15 amino acids. Germline CDR1 is KGHDR and CDR2 is SFDVKD. The CDR3 spells CATSQWGGSTDTQYF. CDR3 bases: TGTGCCACCAGCCAATGGGGGGGTAGCACAGATACGCAGTATTTT.

The chain recombines TRBV6-5 with TRBJ1-1; D is unresolved. This CDR3 comprises 13 residues. Trimming shortened V by 0 bases and J by 6 bases, and 8 bases separated the two germline ends. In germline, CDR1 is MNHEY, CDR2 SVGAGI. The CDR3 sequence: CASSYSRRSEAFF. The CDR3 DNA is TGTGCCAGCAGTTACTCGCGGAGGTCTGAAGCTTTCTTT.